These 12 T cell receptor beta chains share one sample of origin, sequenced in a study of glioma-infiltrating T cells after dendritic cell vaccination. The repertoire was sequenced with immunoSEQ multiplex PCR; TCRdb's copy has only in-frame clones and lacks some. The sample consists of about 82,000 clones, approximately 90% of them appearing once. Sample: blood, taken before dendritic cell vaccination. Receptors originate from a human donor with glioblastoma.

The V gene is TRBV2, the J gene TRBJ1-1, with a tentative D call TRBD1 (5 bases). With 0 bases removed from V and 0 bases from J, the gap between germline ends came to 8 bases. The CDR3 loop spans 15 amino acids. Germline V gives CDR1 SNHLY, CDR2 FYNNEI. CDR3: CASSEADSLNTEAFF. DNA for the CDR3: TGTGCCAGCAGTGAAGCTGACAGTCTGAACACTGAAGCTTTCTTT.

The chain carries TRBV5-1 and TRBJ1-1, with 8 positions matching TRBD1. The length of the CDR3 is 13 residues. Germline V gene sequence: CDR1 SGHRS, CDR2 YFSETQ. V was clipped by 7 bases and J by 6 bases; unmatched bases: 8. For the CDR3, the DNA is TGCGCCAGCGCTCAGGGGGCTGGCGCTGAAGCTTTCTTT. Amino acids: CASAQGAGAEAFF.

This clone occurred a few times. This chain uses TRBV7-9 with TRBJ2-2; possible D gene TRBD2, 5 bases. Trimming took 3 bases from V and 6 from J, leaving 8 bases between them. The CDR3 is made up of 13 amino acids. The germline V gene has CDR1 SEHNR and CDR2 FQNEAQ (reference sequence). DNA for the CDR3: TGTGCCAGCAGCTTTTCTAGCTCCGGGGAGCTGTTTTTT. This encodes CASSFSSSGELFF.

V gene TRBV5-1 combines with J gene TRBJ1-1; 7 bases map to TRBD1. The V gene's germline CDR1 is SGHRS and CDR2 YFSETQ. CDR3 size: 13 residues. J lost 7 bases, V lost 2 bases, and 5 bases had no gene match. This CDR3 is CASSFTGAGEAFF. CDR3 bases: TGCGCCAGCAGCTTTACAGGGGCCGGTGAAGCTTTCTTT.

The chain recombines TRBV11-2 with TRBJ2-2; 11 bases are shared with TRBD1. Germline values: CDR1 SGHAT, CDR2 FQNNGV. Germline trimming cut 3 bases from V and 1 base from J; bases unmatched to any gene: 1. The length of the CDR3 is 16 residues. CDR3 protein: CASSLGQGVNTGELFF. CDR3 nucleotides: TGTGCCAGCAGCTTGGGACAGGGGGTGAACACCGGGGAGCTGTTTTTT.

The chain has TRBV5-4 and TRBJ2-5; 8 bases fit TRBD1. The V and J ends lost 4 bases and 1 base, in that order; junction bases with no gene match: 6. This CDR3 comprises 15 residues. Germline CDR1 reads SGHNT; CDR2 reads YYREEE (reference sequence). CDR3: CASSPGGTGQETQYF. CDR3 sequence (DNA): TGTGCCAGCAGCCCCGGTGGGACAGGCCAAGAGACCCAGTACTTC.

The V call is TRBV19, the J call TRBJ1-1; D gene unclear. Germline V CDR1 and CDR2: LNHDA, SQIVND (reference sequence). The CDR3 runs 13 residues. Trimming removed 3 bases at V and 1 base at J, with 6 bases between. CDR3: CASSILRNTEAFF. CDR3 DNA: TGTGCCAGTAGTATCCTGAGGAACACTGAAGCTTTCTTT. Combining the CDR3 with reference TRBV19 and TRBJ1-1 gives the whole variable domain DGGITQSPKYLFRKEGQNVTLSCEQNLNHDAMYWYRQDPGQGLRLIYYSQIVNDFQKGDIAEGYSVSREKKESFPLTVTSAQKNPTAFYLCASSILRNTEAFFGQGTRLTVV.

This clone was seen a single time. The chain links TRBV30 to TRBJ1-2; TRBD1 matches at 8 bases. The trim removed 2 bases at V and 6 bases at J, leaving 11 bases unmatched. Germline CDR1 reads GTSNPN; CDR2 reads SVGIG (reference sequence). The CDR3 contains 15 residues. The CDR3 here is CAWSTRQGAVNGYTF. CDR3 in DNA: TGTGCCTGGAGTACGAGGCAGGGGGCGGTAAATGGCTACACCTTC.

This chain uses TRBV11-3 with TRBJ2-5; TRBD2 matches 7 bases. Germline loops: CDR1 SGHNT, CDR2 YENEEA. The CDR3 totals 15 residues. The V gene end was trimmed by 0 bases and the J gene end by 1 base; junction bases not matched to a gene: 2. This chain's CDR3 is CASSLESGGQETQYF. The DNA for the CDR3 is TGTGCCAGCAGCTTAGAGTCGGGGGGCCAAGAGACCCAGTACTTC.

This rearrangement joins TRBV6-1 to TRBJ2-3; 8 bases are shared with TRBD2. There are 13 residues in the CDR3. CDR1 is MNHNS and CDR2 is SASEGT in the germline V gene. The V gene end was trimmed by 0 bases and the J gene end by 11 bases; junction bases not matched to a gene: 4. In DNA form, the CDR3 reads TGTGCCAGCAGTGAAGCTAGCGGGATTATGCAGTATTTT. Translation: CASSEASGIMQYF.

The J gene is TRBJ1-5, the V gene TRBV30; no clear D gene. Germline CDR1 is GTSNPN and CDR2 is SVGIG (reference sequence). Trimming removed 5 bases from V and 2 bases from J, with 13 bases in between. The CDR3 contains 14 residues. CDR3 protein: CAWGPGNGNQPQHF. DNA for the CDR3: TGTGCCTGGGGCCCGGGGAATGGCAATCAGCCCCAGCATTTT.

The genes are TRBV5-4 and TRBJ2-1; 7 nucleotides agree with TRBD2. The CDR3 consists of 16 residues. Germline loops: CDR1 SGHNT, CDR2 YYREEE (reference sequence). After removal of 1 base from V and 9 bases from J, the junction contained 13 bases not matched to a gene. CDR3 coding DNA: TGTGCCAGCAGCTTGTACCCGGGGAGGGAGTCGGTTGAGCAGTTCTTC. It yields the protein CASSLYPGRESVEQFF. The full variable domain, with the rest looked up from reference TRBV5-4 and TRBJ2-1, is ETGVTQSPTHLIKTRGQQVTLRCSSQSGHNTVSWYQQALGQGPQFIFQYYREEENGRGNFPPRFSGLQFPNYSSELNVNALELDDSALYLCASSLYPGRESVEQFFGPGTRLTVL.